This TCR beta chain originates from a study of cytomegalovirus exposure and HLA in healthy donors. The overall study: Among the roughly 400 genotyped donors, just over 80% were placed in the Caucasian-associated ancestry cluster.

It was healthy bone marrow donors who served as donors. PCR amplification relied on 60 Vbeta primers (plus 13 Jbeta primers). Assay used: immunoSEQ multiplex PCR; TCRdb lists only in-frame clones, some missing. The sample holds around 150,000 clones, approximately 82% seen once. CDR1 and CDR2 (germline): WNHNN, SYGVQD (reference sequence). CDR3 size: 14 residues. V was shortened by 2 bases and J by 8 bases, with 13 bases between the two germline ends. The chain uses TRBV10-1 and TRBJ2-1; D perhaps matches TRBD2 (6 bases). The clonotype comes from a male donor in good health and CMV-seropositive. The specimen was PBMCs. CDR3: CASSEGTSRYEQFF. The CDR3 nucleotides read TGCGCCAGCAGTGAGGGAACTAGCAGGTATGAGCAGTTCTTC.